Shown below are 30 T cell receptor beta chains from a single sample sequenced in a study of OX40 agonist ivuxolimab in advanced cancers. Clones were sequenced by immunoSEQ multiplex PCR, and TCRdb holds only the in-frame ones, with some missing. The sample has over 30,000 clones, 88% seen once. The material sequenced was CD4+ or CD8+ T cells sorted from blood, taken in a trial of the OX40 agonist ivuxolimab. These receptors were collected from an adult with an advanced solid tumor such as melanoma, head and neck, liver or kidney cancer.

V gene TRBV9 combines with J gene TRBJ2-3; perhaps TRBD1 as D (5 bases). With 1 base removed from V and 2 bases from J, the gap between germline ends came to 14 bases. CDR3 length equals 16 residues. Germline V gene sequence: CDR1 SGDLS, CDR2 YYNGEE. CDR3 bases: TGTGCCAGCAGCGTATCAGGGTACCACCCCACAGATACGCAGTATTTT. Translated: CASSVSGYHPTDTQYF.

V is TRBV28 and J is TRBJ1-5; weak D call: TRBD1 (5 bases). Per the germline V gene, CDR1 is MDHEN and CDR2 is SYDVKM. This CDR3 contains 15 residues. V was shortened by 2 bases and J by 3 bases, with 11 bases between the two germline ends. CDR3: CASSLGGMNNQPQHF. For the CDR3, the DNA is TGTGCCAGCAGTTTAGGGGGGATGAACAATCAGCCCCAGCATTTT.

The CDR3 loop is CASSRTGTGGEETQYF. The CDR3 bases are TGTGCCAGCAGCCGGACCGGGACAGGGGGGGAAGAGACCCAGTACTTC. The chain couples TRBV11-1 to TRBJ2-5; 11 positions match TRBD1. The CDR3 runs to 16 residues. The V gene end was trimmed by 5 bases and the J gene end by 3 bases; junction bases not matched to a gene: 8. Germline loops: CDR1 SGHAT, CDR2 FQDESV (reference sequence).

V is TRBV2 and J is TRBJ2-3; D unclear. The CDR3 runs to 11 residues. Germline CDR1 and CDR2: SNHLY and FYNNEI. Trimming stripped 5 bases from V and 7 bases from J, with 7 bases between. The CDR3 sequence: CASSHLNTQYF. CDR3 in DNA: TGTGCCAGCAGTCACCTGAATACGCAGTATTTT. The full variable domain, in which reference TRBV2 and TRBJ2-3 provide the parts outside the CDR3, is EPEVTQTPSHQVTQMGQEVILRCVPISNHLYFYWYRQILGQKVEFLVSFYNNEISEKSEIFDDQFSVERPDGSNFTLKIRSTKLEDSAMYFCASSHLNTQYFGPGTRLTVL.

The genes are TRBV7-2 and TRBJ1-6; D perhaps matches TRBD1 (6 bases). The CDR3 is made up of 15 amino acids. The V gene lost 5 bases and the J gene lost 9 bases, with 17 bases spanning the gap. Looked up from germline, CDR1 is SGHTA and CDR2 is FQGNSA. In DNA, the CDR3 is TGTGCCAGCAGCCAGAGGTCCGGGGGCTCTTCACCCCTCCACTTT. Its protein product is CASSQRSGGSSPLHF.

The chain carries TRBV9 and TRBJ2-1, with TRBD2 identical over 8 bases. J was trimmed by 4 bases and V by 7 bases; bases with no gene match: 7. This CDR3 spans 14 amino acids. Germline V gene sequence: CDR1 SGDLS, CDR2 YYNGEE. CDR3 sequence reads: CASSMAGGYNEQFF. In DNA, the CDR3 is TGTGCCAGCTCCATGGCGGGGGGTTACAATGAGCAGTTCTTC.

This chain links TRBV21-1 with TRBJ1-5. TRBV21-1 constitutes a pseudogene. The CDR3 runs to 17 residues. This chain's CDR3 is CASSKQGAGIKNQPQHF. CDR3 DNA sequence: TGTGCCAGCAGCAAACAGGGAGCCGGAATTAAGAATCAGCCCCAGCATTTT.

The chain uses TRBV7-9 and TRBJ2-7; D is uncertain. The length of the CDR3 is 14 residues. V shed 6 bases and J shed 5 bases, with 17 bases lying between them. CDR1 and CDR2 from the germline V gene are SEHNR and FQNEAQ (reference sequence). CDR3 nucleotide sequence: TGTGCCAGCAGTACTCCCGTCGGCATCAACGAGCAGTACTTC. Translation: CASSTPVGINEQYF.

The genes are TRBV20-1 and TRBJ2-1; no firm D call. The CDR3 loop spans 11 amino acids. Trimming removed 6 bases from V and 7 bases from J, with 10 bases in between. The germline V gene encodes CDR1 DFQATT and CDR2 SNEGSKA (reference sequence). CDR3 sequence reads: CSARPVNEQFF. CDR3 nucleotide sequence: TGCAGTGCCAGACCAGTGAATGAGCAGTTCTTC.

The V call is TRBV25-1, the J call TRBJ1-6; maybe TRBD1 (6 bases). V shed 5 bases and J shed 6 bases, with 11 bases lying between them. Germline V gene sequence: CDR1 MGHDK, CDR2 SYGVNS. The CDR3 spans 14 residues. CDR3 DNA: TGTGCCAGCAGTCGGAGAGGGGGTAATTCACCCCTCCACTTT. As protein: CASSRRGGNSPLHF.

The chain is built from TRBV10-2 and TRBJ2-1, with 7 positions matching TRBD2. The germline CDR1 and CDR2 sequences are WSHSY and SAAADI. This CDR3 is built from 14 residues. V lost 5 bases and J lost 7; bases outside the gene matches: 8. The CDR3 DNA is TGCGCCAGCAGTCCTGGCGGGAGTTTGAATGAGCAGTTCTTC. It is translated as CASSPGGSLNEQFF.

The chain has TRBV19 and TRBJ1-1, with D maybe TRBD1 (5 bases). In germline, CDR1 is LNHDA, CDR2 SQIVND (reference sequence). Deletions cut 3 bases from V and 4 bases from J, with 12 bases between. This CDR3 region has 14 residues. The CDR3 nucleotides read TGTGCCAGTAGTATCGGCTCGGGGGGCACTGAAGCTTTCTTT. Translating gives CASSIGSGGTEAFF.

The chain uses TRBV5-6 and TRBJ2-7, with 7 bases matching TRBD1. The CDR3 runs 13 residues. The junction had 0 bases not matched to a gene; V was cut back by 0 bases and J by 3 bases. Germline assignment: CDR1 SGHDT and CDR2 YYEEEE. The DNA of the CDR3 is TGTGCCAGCAGCTTGGACAGGGGCTACGAGCAGTACTTC. Encoded protein: CASSLDRGYEQYF.

This clone has only a few counts. The chain combines TRBV5-6 with TRBJ1-2; tentatively, D is TRBD1 (6 bases). V lost 1 base and J 7 bases, leaving 8 bases between the germline ends. Looked up from germline, CDR1 is SGHDT and CDR2 is YYEEEE. The CDR3 contains 12 residues. The CDR3 protein is CASSLRGGGYTF. The CDR3 DNA is TGTGCCAGCAGCTTGAGGGGGGGTGGCTACACCTTC. The full variable domain, in which reference TRBV5-6 and TRBJ1-2 provide the parts outside the CDR3, is DAGVTQSPTHLIKTRGQQVTLRCSPKSGHDTVSWYQQALGQGPQFIFQYYEEEERQRGNFPDRFSGHQFPNYSSELNVNALLLGDSALYLCASSLRGGGYTFGSGTRLTVV.

DNA of the CDR3: TGTGCCTGGAGTGTTCGGGAGGGACCTCGCACAGATACGCAGTATTTT. This translates into CAWSVREGPRTDTQYF. This chain joins TRBV30 and TRBJ2-3; 8 positions agree with TRBD2. Germline V lookup: CDR1 GTSNPN, CDR2 SVGIG (reference sequence). This CDR3 has 16 residues. J gave up 1 base and V 0 bases, and 6 bases lay outside the gene matches. Using reference TRBV30 and TRBJ2-3 for the parts outside the CDR3, the full variable domain is SQTIHQWPATLVQPVGSPLSLECTVEGTSNPNLYWYRQAAGRGLQLLFYSVGIGQISSEVPQNLSASRPQDRQFILSSKKLLLSDSGFYLCAWSVREGPRTDTQYFGPGTRLTVL.

The V and J genes are TRBV23-1 and TRBJ2-7; tentatively, D is TRBD1 or TRBD2 (6 bases each). TRBV23-1 is an ORF; its function is uncertain. The ends were cut back, 11 bases at V and 0 bases at J, with 23 bases in the middle. The CDR3 sequence is 16 residues long. This CDR3 reads CAQRAGDTQSSYEQYF. The CDR3, as DNA: TGCGCCCAGCGGGCAGGGGATACCCAAAGCTCCTACGAGCAGTACTTC.

In DNA, the CDR3 is TGTGCCAGCAGGCTGACCGGGACTAGTGCCGAGACCCAGTACTTC. It codes for CASRLTGTSAETQYF. This chain connects TRBV6-6 to TRBJ2-5; 8 positions match TRBD2. In germline, CDR1 is MNHNY, CDR2 SVGAGI (reference sequence). The junction had 11 bases not matched to a gene; V was cut back by 6 bases and J by 5 bases. There are 15 residues in the CDR3.

The chain recombines TRBV18 with TRBJ2-1, with TRBD2 matching over 16 bases. CDR3 size: 17 residues. J was trimmed by 7 bases and V by 0 bases; bases with no gene match: 3. Germline V gene sequence: CDR1 KGHSH, CDR2 LQKENI. CDR3 in amino acids: CASSPPGLAGGWNEQFF. The CDR3 region has the DNA TGTGCCAGCTCACCACCGGGACTAGCGGGAGGGTGGAATGAGCAGTTCTTC.

This chain connects TRBV7-8 to TRBJ2-2; D gene uncertain. V was clipped by 1 base and J by 1 base, with 7 bases between them. This CDR3 contains 15 residues. Germline V gene lookup returns CDR1 SGHVS and CDR2 FQNEAQ. CDR3 sequence reads: CASSLVIRNTGELFF. CDR3 nucleotide sequence: TGTGCCAGCAGCTTAGTAATCAGGAACACCGGGGAGCTGTTTTTT.

V gene TRBV6-1 combines with J gene TRBJ2-5; the match to TRBD1 covers 7 bases. The J call may be in error: the DNA end matches TRBJ2-7 better. This CDR3 is 15 amino acids long. CDR1 and CDR2 (germline): MNHNS, SASEGT. The CDR3 sequence: CASRRTGEVGYEQYF. The CDR3 DNA follows: TGTGCCAGCAGGAGGACAGGAGAGGTAGGCTACGAGCAGTACTTC.

Only one count was recorded for this clone. The chain joins TRBV19 to TRBJ2-3, with 10 bases identical to TRBD1. Germline V gene data show CDR1 as LNHDA and CDR2 as SQIVND (reference sequence). The CDR3 sequence is 15 residues long. V gave up 8 bases and J gave up 2 bases; unmatched junction bases: 7. CDR3 loop: CASGRTGGNTDTQYF. As DNA, the CDR3 is TGTGCCAGTGGTCGGACAGGGGGTAACACAGATACGCAGTATTTT.

The V call is TRBV27, the J call TRBJ1-1; 9 nucleotides agree with TRBD1. Germline values: CDR1 MNHEY, CDR2 SMNVEV (reference sequence). This CDR3 spans 14 amino acids. V lost 5 bases to trimming and J lost 6 bases; unmatched junction nucleotides: 7. The CDR3 sequence: CASSIQGALPEAFF. The DNA of the CDR3 is TGTGCCAGCAGTATACAGGGGGCGCTTCCTGAAGCTTTCTTT.

The CDR3 nucleotides are TGCAGCGTTGGGGGACGGACAGTCGAGACCCAGTACTTC. Amino acids: CSVGGRTVETQYF. The J gene is TRBJ2-5, the V gene TRBV29-1; D possibly corresponds to TRBD1 (6 bases). The CDR3 extends over 13 amino acids. With 4 bases removed from V and 5 bases from J, the gap between germline ends came to 14 bases. CDR1 and CDR2 from the germline V gene are SQVTM and ANQGSEA.

The V call is TRBV29-1, the J call TRBJ2-7, with D perhaps being TRBD1 or TRBD2 (6 bases each). This CDR3 region has 14 residues. CDR1 is SQVTM and CDR2 is ANQGSEA in the germline V gene. V was trimmed by 4 bases and J by 2 bases, leaving 15 bases between them. Written as DNA, the CDR3 is TGCAGCGTTGGGAAGGGTAGGGGGGCCTACGAGCAGTACTTC. Translating it yields CSVGKGRGAYEQYF.

The rearrangement uses TRBV7-2 and TRBJ1-1; a possible D gene is TRBD1 (5 bases). With 2 bases removed from V and 12 bases from J, the gap between germline ends came to 19 bases. In germline, CDR1 is SGHTA, CDR2 FQGNSA. This CDR3 is 14 amino acids long. The CDR3 region is CASSLNLGSPGTFF. CDR3 nucleotides: TGTGCCAGCAGCTTAAACTTAGGGAGTCCAGGGACTTTCTTT.

The CDR3 loop reads CASAAVAGDYNEQFF. CDR3 sequence (DNA): TGTGCCAGCGCCGCCGTGGCGGGGGATTACAATGAGCAGTTCTTC. The J gene is TRBJ2-1, the V gene TRBV7-9; 7 bases fit TRBD2. Per germline, CDR1 SEHNR and CDR2 FQNEAQ (reference sequence). This CDR3 is 15 amino acids long. J lost 4 bases, V lost 8 bases, and 11 bases had no gene match.

Written as DNA, the CDR3 is TGTGCCAGCAGTTTCGGCTTAAGGGCCTGGGCAGATACGCAGTATTTT. Amino acids: CASSFGLRAWADTQYF. The genes are TRBV28 and TRBJ2-3; D call uncertain. The CDR3 runs 16 residues. V dropped 3 bases and J dropped 4 bases, with 17 bases sitting between them. Germline assignment: CDR1 MDHEN and CDR2 SYDVKM.

The V gene is TRBV4-1, the J gene TRBJ1-4, with TRBD1 identical over 9 bases. The CDR3 runs to 15 residues. Germline values: CDR1 MGHRA, CDR2 YSYEKL. V lost 4 bases and J lost 0; bases outside the gene matches: 0. The CDR3 loop is CASSRDRATNEKLFF. The DNA for the CDR3 is TGCGCCAGCAGCCGGGACAGGGCAACTAATGAAAAACTGTTTTTT.

The V and J genes are TRBV21-1 and TRBJ2-4; the table's D call TRBD2 went unverified against the DNA. TRBV21-1 corresponds to a pseudogene. The CDR3 is 15 residues long. Written as DNA, the CDR3 is TGTGCCAGCAGCAAAGGCCCGGGACTAGCGGGGTTCGAGTACTTC. This translates into CASSKGPGLAGFEYF.

The chain links TRBV4-1 to TRBJ2-5; TRBD1 matches 10 bases. Germline V gene data show CDR1 as MGHRA and CDR2 as YSYEKL. CDR3 length equals 16 residues. V was clipped by 2 bases and J by 2 bases; unmatched bases: 5. The DNA of the CDR3 is TGCGCCAGCAGCCAACCGGGGACAGGGGCGCAAGAGACCCAGTACTTC. Translating it yields CASSQPGTGAQETQYF.